Below, 5 T cell receptor beta chains from the same sample are listed, as sequenced in a study of T cells in localized non-small cell lung cancer. Generated by immunoSEQ multiplex PCR, the TCRdb table keeps only in-frame clones and is missing some. This sample has approximately 45,000 clones, with around 86% found just once. The sample was PBMCs, taken before any cancer treatment. These receptors all stem from a man aged 35-75 years with stage II lung adenocarcinoma.

This clone showed up just a few times. The chain combines TRBV2 with TRBJ1-4, with TRBD1 matching over 9 bases. CDR3 size: 12 residues. V lost 10 bases, J lost 8 bases, and 5 bases stayed unmatched. Germline CDR1 is SNHLY and CDR2 is FYNNEI. The CDR3 region is CATTGGGEKLFF. CDR3 in DNA: TGTGCCACTACAGGGGGCGGCGAAAAACTGTTTTTT.

This sequence joins TRBV5-8 and TRBJ1-1; D unclear. The V end was cut by 0 bases, the J end by 0 bases, with 6 bases between. CDR1 SGHTS and CDR2 YDEGEE come from the germline V gene. The CDR3 sequence is 14 residues long. The CDR3 reads CASSLAALNTEAFF. As DNA, the CDR3 is TGTGCCAGCAGCTTGGCCGCACTGAACACTGAAGCTTTCTTT.

V is TRBV12-5 and J is TRBJ1-4; D is undetermined. With 3 bases removed from V and 4 bases from J, the gap between germline ends came to 12 bases. CDR3 length: 15 residues. Looked up from germline, CDR1 is LGHNT and CDR2 is FRNRAP. The CDR3 loop is CASGFGRTNNEKLFF. The CDR3 nucleotides read TGTGCTAGTGGTTTCGGCAGGACCAATAATGAAAAACTGTTTTTT.

This clone was seen a few times. The chain employs TRBV2 and TRBJ1-1; D is unclear. CDR1 and CDR2 from the germline V gene are SNHLY and FYNNEI. The CDR3 has 13 amino acids. The germline V and J ends were trimmed by 7 bases and 0 bases, with 9 bases remaining between them. The CDR3 sequence is CASNPDLNTEAFF. DNA of the CDR3: TGTGCCAGCAACCCGGACCTGAACACTGAAGCTTTCTTT.

The V call is TRBV28, the J call TRBJ1-2, with 7 bases lining up with TRBD1. V trimming: 4 bases; J trimming: 14 bases; junction bases outside the gene matches: 7. The CDR3 runs 11 residues. Germline V gene sequence: CDR1 MDHEN, CDR2 SYDVKM. The CDR3 loop is CASSSPRGGTF. The CDR3 DNA is TGTGCCAGCAGTTCCCCCAGGGGGGGGACCTTC.